This T cell receptor (beta chain) originates from a study of blood T cell repertoires in COVID-19 (dated by TCRdb to the early 2020s). Regarding the study in general: Collaborator samples came from the United States, Italy and Spain and covered acute and convalescent phases of COVID-19. The prospective study material was composed of cDNA or gDNA derived from T cells, B-cell-depleted T cells, or PBMCs. Subjects who had been exposed to COVID-19, were actively infected with it, or had recovered from it provided the deeply sampled blood TCRbeta repertoires that made up the dataset. The repertoires were released in a freely available public database intended as a resource for research on the immune response to SARS-CoV-2. The samples were drawn from two sources: the first 160 participants of the ongoing ImmuneRACE study, and fewer than 1,500 subjects contributed by 6 global collaborators. A de-identified subject ID, COVID-19 status, age in years and sex were almost always included in the sample metadata. Where available, HLA class I and class II types were obtained from metadata supplied by the sample provider rather than from assay-based typing.

The study at large found these results: The amount of clinical and demographic metadata varied by source and participant and was provided uncurated.

A word on this clone: The antigen it recognizes is unknown. The sample holds no much larger clone one base away, and base qualities are not on file.

Taken from cysteine to valine, the CDR3 has 14 residues. CDR3 DNA only is kept here, 42 bases in frame from base 1. V is trimmed back by 8 bases and J by 5 bases, and the junction contains 5 bases that no gene match accounts for. TCRbeta CDR3 regions were amplified from genomic DNA using the immunoSEQ Assay, a bias-controlled multiplex PCR. The paper's data handling went like this. Nucleated cell counts per sample were estimated from amplification of reference gene primers within the assay. To quantify the absolute abundance of each unique TCRbeta CDR3 rearrangement, sequence reads were collapsed and filtered. For each sample, productive Simpson clonality was calculated as the square root of Simpson's diversity index over productive rearrangements. TCRdb's version of the immuneACCESS table is confined to in-frame rearrangements and falls short of the full clone set. An unresolved V gene accounts for under half of the shortfall where checked; the remainder is of unknown origin. V and J calls and clone size are given by that table; D and trimming were obtained from the DNA. A total of roughly 160,000 clones appear in this sample, more than 65% of them only once. The ten largest make up roughly 5% of the sample.

Enrolling through a virtual design, the prospective study's participants ranged in age from about 18 to 89 years and lived across 20 to 25 United States geographic areas. To assign participants to cohorts, the prospective study relied on clinical history that participants themselves reported in a screening survey and a study questionnaire. Mobile phlebotomists in the prospective study collected whole blood, serum and a nasopharyngeal or oropharyngeal swab from every participant. Participants in the prospective study had the option to provide additional blood draws and questionnaires over a 2-month period. Before DNA extraction, prospective study blood samples were shipped either frozen or at room temperature.

This receptor was identified in a woman aged 40 to 50 with acute COVID-19. The sample taken for sequencing was PBMCs or T cells enriched from blood (not recorded which). This sequence uses TRBV23-1 and TRBJ2-7, and 14 junction bases match TRBD2. Being an ORF, TRBV23-1 has a function that is uncertain. The sequence in DNA is TGCGCCAGCGGGACTAGCGGGAGATCCGACGAGCAGTACGTC. Its translation reads: CASGTSGRSDEQYV.